In this sample, the clone carrying this T cell receptor (beta chain) turned up a few times. The target antigen is unknown. The data are from a study of T cells after yellow fever vaccination. Overall study context: Each low-cell-number fraction was prepared by means of SMART-Seq v4 Ultra Low Input.

Synthesis of TCR cDNA relied on 5'RACE template switching, which attached a universal primer site and UMIs. One entry per CDR3 protein, called by TCRdb with MiXCR from the 5' RACE reads. The profile shows 250,000 to 400,000 distinct CDR3 sequences, 4% to 5.5% of them singletons. General study results and limits: Reappearing after the booster were most of the clones from primary vaccination (almost 97% CD4, approximately 85% CD8).

V gave up 4 bases and J gave up 0 bases, with 12 bases separating them. The CDR3 spans 15 residues. The V gene's germline CDR1 is MNHEY and CDR2 SVGAGI. The origin of this receptor is a man younger than 35 who received the YFV17D yellow fever vaccine. The sequencing used PBMCs, collected 15 days after the yellow fever booster vaccination. The genes are TRBV6-5 and TRBJ1-1; D is undetermined. DNA of the CDR3: TGTGCCAGCAGTTCCTCTATAAACATGAACACTGAAGCTTTCTTT. This codes for CASSSSINMNTEAFF.